The 32 T cell receptor beta chains given below trace back to one sample, sequenced in a study of T cells in Graves' hyperthyroidism and ophthalmopathy. Template material for amplifying TCR beta CDR3 regions consisted of RNA transcripts. The HTBI primer set served for first-round RT-PCR of the TCR CDR3. TCRdb called the multiplex PCR reads again in MiXCR, with one record for every CDR3 protein. The sample has 360,000 or so distinct CDR3 sequences; about 18% are singletons. The material sequenced was blood. All receptors come from a woman younger than 30 with Graves' hyperthyroidism.

This clonotype was seen at least ten times. For the CDR3, the DNA is TGTGCCAGCAGTTGGGCCTATGGCTACACCTTC. Its translation: CASSWAYGYTF. The V gene is TRBV28, the J gene TRBJ1-2, with no clear D. CDR1 and CDR2 from the germline V gene are MDHEN and SYDVKM. The germline V and J ends were trimmed by 4 bases and 4 bases, with 4 bases remaining between them. The CDR3 spans 11 residues.

The genes are TRBV5-4 and TRBJ1-1, with 8 bases aligning to TRBD1. In germline, CDR1 is SGHNT, CDR2 YYREEE (reference sequence). V trimming: 5 bases; J trimming: 0 bases; junction bases outside the gene matches: 6. The CDR3 loop spans 15 amino acids. The CDR3 DNA follows: TGTGCCAGCAGTTTGACAGGGGTCTTGAACACTGAAGCTTTCTTT. This sequence encodes CASSLTGVLNTEAFF.

The table lists this clonotype with many counts. The V gene is TRBV5-1, the J gene TRBJ1-2; D is undetermined. Per the germline V gene, CDR1 is SGHRS and CDR2 is YFSETQ. Trimming removed 0 bases at V and 7 bases at J, with 16 bases between. There are 15 residues in the CDR3. CDR3 in amino acids: CASSLASVPGSGYTF. The CDR3 bases are TGCGCCAGCAGCTTGGCCTCGGTTCCGGGAAGTGGCTACACCTTC.

This clonotype was observed many times. V usage is TRBV6-4 and J usage is TRBJ2-5; no reliable D call. CDR3 length: 13 residues. Trimming removed 0 bases at V and 4 bases at J, with 6 bases between. Per the germline V gene, CDR1 is MRHNA and CDR2 is SNTAGT. DNA of the CDR3: TGTGCCAGCAGTGACTCGGCAGGAGAGACCCAGTACTTC. Translated: CASSDSAGETQYF.

This clonotype was picked up many times. The gene calls are TRBV24-1 and TRBJ1-2; 10 positions match TRBD1. Germline V gives CDR1 KGHDR, CDR2 SFDVKD. V lost 3 bases, J lost 8 bases, and 5 bases stayed unmatched. The CDR3 is 14 amino acids. The CDR3 DNA is TGTGCCACCAGTGATCCGGGGACAGGGGACGGCTACACCTTC. Its translation: CATSDPGTGDGYTF.

This clonotype was seen many times. The gene calls are TRBV6-1 and TRBJ1-1; TRBD1 matches at 11 bases. There are 12 residues in the CDR3. The germline gives CDR1 MNHNS, CDR2 SASEGT. The trim removed 6 bases at V and 11 bases at J, leaving 5 bases unmatched. In DNA, the CDR3 is TGTGCCAGCAGCAACCGGGACAGGGGGGCTTTCTTT. Amino acids: CASSNRDRGAFF.

This clonotype was recorded many times. This chain joins TRBV12-3 or TRBV12-4 and TRBJ1-2; unclear D gene. The length of the CDR3 is 12 residues. The germline V and J ends were trimmed by 5 bases and 6 bases, with 10 bases remaining between them. CDR3 protein: CASSLDGDGYTF. CDR3 nucleotide sequence: TGTGCCAGCAGTCTGGACGGGGATGGCTACACCTTC.

This clonotype has a count of ten or more. The chain combines TRBV25-1 with TRBJ1-2; perhaps TRBD1 as D (5 bases). This CDR3 contains 13 residues. V lost 3 bases to trimming and J lost 11 bases, with 16 bases between them. Per the germline V gene, CDR1 is MGHDK and CDR2 is SYGVNS. The DNA of the CDR3 is TGTGCCAGCAGTGATCCGGGGGTAGGGGTATACACCTTC. Protein: CASSDPGVGVYTF.

This clonotype has ten or more counts. The rearrangement links TRBV6-1 to TRBJ2-3; possibly TRBD2 for D (5 bases). Trimming pared 4 bases from V and 1 base from J, leaving 12 bases between. Germline V CDR1 and CDR2: MNHNS, SASEGT. The CDR3 sequence is 15 residues long. This CDR3 is CASSVEVAGTDTQYF. DNA of the CDR3: TGTGCCAGCAGTGTGGAGGTAGCTGGCACAGATACGCAGTATTTT.

This clonotype was recorded only once. The CDR3 loop is CASSLTRLRRSDGTQYF. Here the CDR3 DNA reads TGTGCCAGCAGTTTAACCCGGCTGCGGCGGTCAGATGGGACCCAGTACTTC. The V gene is TRBV28, the J gene TRBJ2-5; no definite D call. Germline V gene lookup returns CDR1 MDHEN and CDR2 SYDVKM. Trimming removed 2 bases at V and 7 bases at J, with 23 bases between. This CDR3 contains 17 residues. Together with reference TRBV28 and TRBJ2-5, the CDR3 gives the full variable domain: DVKVTQSSRYLVKRTGEKVFLECVQDMDHENMFWYRQDPGLGLRLIYFSYDVKMKEKGDIPEGYSVSREKKERFSLILESASTNQTSMYLCASSLTRLRRSDGTQYFGPGTRLLVL.

There are many counts of this clonotype. The chain links TRBV6-1 to TRBJ2-5, with TRBD2 matching 9 bases. Trimming at V came to 6 bases and at J to 4 bases, leaving 9 bases not matched to a gene. Germline CDR1 reads MNHNS; CDR2 reads SASEGT. CDR3 length: 15 residues. CDR3 nucleotide sequence: TGTGCCAGCAGCCTATTGACTAGCGGAGTAGAGACCCAGTACTTC. Its translation is CASSLLTSGVETQYF.

This chain connects TRBV19 to TRBJ1-1; the D gene is possibly TRBD1 (6 bases). CDR1 and CDR2 from the germline V gene are LNHDA and SQIVND (reference sequence). This CDR3 is 14 amino acids long. Deletions cut 1 base from V and 2 bases from J, with 8 bases between. As DNA, the CDR3 is TGTGCCAGTAGTATAGGGGGGCTCAACACTGAAGCTTTCTTT. Protein product: CASSIGGLNTEAFF.

In this sample, this clonotype turned up many times. This chain links TRBV7-9 with TRBJ2-7; no firm D call. This CDR3 has 13 amino acids. Trimming removed 3 bases at V and 5 bases at J, with 11 bases between. Germline V gene sequence: CDR1 SEHNR, CDR2 FQNEAQ (reference sequence). CDR3 sequence reads: CASSFYNGDEQYF. CDR3 nucleotides: TGTGCCAGCAGCTTCTATAATGGGGACGAGCAGTACTTC.

The chain combines TRBV7-9 with TRBJ1-2, with TRBD1 matching 7 bases. CDR1 is SEHNR, CDR2 FQNEAQ, per germline (reference sequence). The CDR3 is 14 residues long. Trimming removed 3 bases from V and 4 bases from J; junction bases left unmatched: 5. The CDR3 is CASSLAGQVYGYTF. Written as DNA, the CDR3 is TGTGCCAGCAGCTTGGCCGGACAGGTCTATGGCTACACCTTC.

This clonotype was detected ten times or more. The rearrangement links TRBV12-3 or TRBV12-4 to TRBJ2-7; D unclear. This CDR3 has 14 amino acids. The germline V and J ends were trimmed by 1 base and 2 bases, with 9 bases remaining between them. CDR3 coding DNA: TGTGCCAGCAGTTTAGGACCGCGTCCCTACGAGCAGTACTTC. Amino acids: CASSLGPRPYEQYF.

At least ten counts were recorded for this clonotype. The genes are TRBV6-1 and TRBJ1-1; 8 nucleotides line up with TRBD1. The CDR3 is made up of 14 amino acids. The germline V gene has CDR1 MNHNS and CDR2 SASEGT. J was trimmed by 4 bases and V by 8 bases; bases with no gene match: 9. Here the CDR3 DNA reads TGTGCCAGCGGACAGGGCGGTTTGATCACTGAAGCTTTCTTT. Its translation: CASGQGGLITEAFF.

This clonotype was seen a handful of times. The chain uses TRBV3-1 and TRBJ1-2, with a weak D call TRBD1 (5 bases). The length of the CDR3 is 16 residues. Germline CDR1 reads LGHDT; CDR2 reads YNNKEL (reference sequence). The V end was cut by 4 bases, the J end by 4 bases, with 19 bases between. The CDR3 region is CASSPTFSGTVYGYTF. The CDR3 region has the DNA TGTGCCAGCAGCCCGACCTTTTCGGGGACGGTCTATGGCTACACCTTC.

This clonotype has ten or more counts. The V and J genes are TRBV6-5 and TRBJ1-2, with 7 bases identical to TRBD1. The ends lost 3 bases at V and 4 bases at J; junction bases unmatched: 11. Germline CDR1 is MNHEY and CDR2 is SVGAGI. CDR3 length equals 16 residues. CDR3 sequence: CASSYIWGQRFYGYTF. For the CDR3, the DNA is TGTGCCAGCAGTTATATATGGGGACAGAGGTTCTATGGCTACACCTTC.

This clonotype was seen repeatedly, ten times or more. The chain employs TRBV10-3 and TRBJ1-1; TRBD1 is a possible D gene (5 bases). Trimming pared 8 bases from V and 1 base from J, leaving 14 bases between. Germline V lookup: CDR1 ENHRY, CDR2 SYGVKD. The CDR3 has 14 residues. The CDR3 spells CAISPKGQNTEAFF. The CDR3 nucleotides are TGTGCCATCTCCCCCAAGGGGCAGAACACTGAAGCTTTCTTT.

This clonotype was picked up many times. The chain has TRBV2 and TRBJ1-2; D perhaps matches TRBD1 (5 bases). The V end lost 1 base, the J end lost 4 bases, and 13 bases lay between the germline ends. Germline V gene data show CDR1 as SNHLY and CDR2 as FYNNEI. The length of the CDR3 is 15 residues. CDR3 region: CASSEEGRTVYGYTF. The CDR3 DNA is TGTGCCAGCAGTGAAGAGGGGCGGACGGTCTATGGCTACACCTTC.

This clonotype showed up many times. The chain links TRBV10-2 to TRBJ1-2; 8 bases match TRBD1. The germline V gene encodes CDR1 WSHSY and CDR2 SAAADI. The CDR3 is made up of 14 amino acids. Unmatched junction bases numbered 8, after V lost 4 bases and J lost 7 bases. Written as DNA, the CDR3 is TGCGCCAGCAGTGTTTCGACAGGGGTCCTTGGCTACACCTTC. Translated, it gives CASSVSTGVLGYTF.

The chain has TRBV7-8 and TRBJ2-5; 9 bases are shared with TRBD2. Trimming cost V 5 bases and J 2 bases; bases outside gene matches: 6. The CDR3 runs to 15 residues. Germline CDR1 SGHVS, CDR2 FQNEAQ. The DNA of the CDR3 is TGTGCCAGCAGCCCTCTAGCGGGGAGTCAAGAGACCCAGTACTTC. Amino acid sequence: CASSPLAGSQETQYF. Variable domain in full (rest from reference TRBV7-8 and TRBJ2-5): GAGVSQSPRYKVAKRGQDVALRCDPISGHVSLFWYQQALGQGPEFLTYFQNEAQLDKSGLPSDRFFAERPEGSVSTLKIQRTQQEDSAVYLCASSPLAGSQETQYFGPGTRLLVL.

In this sample, this clonotype turned up many times. The J gene is TRBJ1-1, the V gene TRBV29-1; the D gene is possibly TRBD1 (5 bases). Trimming took 4 bases from V and 0 from J, leaving 15 bases between them. This CDR3 region has 15 residues. In germline, CDR1 is SQVTM, CDR2 ANQGSEA. The CDR3 sequence is CSVVIRGSMNTEAFF. CDR3 coding DNA: TGCAGCGTTGTAATCCGGGGGTCCATGAACACTGAAGCTTTCTTT. Based on the CDR3 plus reference TRBV29-1 and TRBJ1-1, the full variable domain is SAVISQKPSRDICQRGTSLTIQCQVDSQVTMMFWYRQQPGQSLTLIATANQGSEATYESGFVIDKFPISRPNLTFSTLTVSNMSPEDSSIYLCSVVIRGSMNTEAFFGQGTRLTVV.

This clonotype was counted many times. V and J are TRBV10-3 and TRBJ2-7; 9 nucleotides agree with TRBD1. V gave up 4 bases and J gave up 2 bases; unmatched junction bases: 6. There are 15 residues in the CDR3. Germline CDR1 is ENHRY and CDR2 is SYGVKD. The CDR3 region is CAISVGTGSPYEQYF. CDR3 nucleotide sequence: TGTGCCATCAGTGTAGGGACAGGGAGTCCCTACGAGCAGTACTTC.

Only a few counts were recorded for this clonotype. The genes are TRBV28 and TRBJ2-5; TRBD2 agrees at 14 bases. J lost 2 bases, V lost 6 bases, and 5 bases had no gene match. This CDR3 spans 16 amino acids. Germline loops: CDR1 MDHEN, CDR2 SYDVKM. The CDR3 reads CASRGTSGGGQETQYF. CDR3 nucleotide sequence: TGTGCCAGCAGAGGGACTAGCGGGGGCGGACAAGAGACCCAGTACTTC. The whole variable domain, filled in from reference TRBV28 and TRBJ2-5, reads DVKVTQSSRYLVKRTGEKVFLECVQDMDHENMFWYRQDPGLGLRLIYFSYDVKMKEKGDIPEGYSVSREKKERFSLILESASTNQTSMYLCASRGTSGGGQETQYFGPGTRLLVL.

This clonotype was seen a single time. A much larger clone lies one base from this, so it may be a read error. The rearrangement uses TRBV20-1 and TRBJ2-5, with D unclear. Germline CDR1 and CDR2: DFQATT and SNEGSKA (reference sequence). The V end was cut by 5 bases, the J end by 3 bases, with 16 bases between. There are 14 residues in the CDR3. The CDR3 coding sequence is TGCAGTGCTGCTAGGTGCTCGGGTAAAGAGACCCAGTACTTC. Amino acids: CSAARCSGKETQYF.

A few counts support this clonotype. The chain combines TRBV5-1 with TRBJ2-7; 12 bases are shared with TRBD1. Looked up from germline, CDR1 is SGHRS and CDR2 is YFSETQ. The CDR3 is made up of 15 amino acids. The ends lost 3 bases at V and 4 bases at J; junction bases unmatched: 5. As DNA, the CDR3 is TGCGCCAGCAGCTGGGGGACAGGGGGCATTTACGAGCAGTACTTC. Its translation is CASSWGTGGIYEQYF. Looking up the rest from reference TRBV5-1 and TRBJ2-7 gives the full variable domain: KAGVTQTPRYLIKTRGQQVTLSCSPISGHRSVSWYQQTPGQGLQFLFEYFSETQRNKGNFPGRFSGRQFSNSRSEMNVSTLELGDSALYLCASSWGTGGIYEQYFGPGTRLTVT.

This clonotype was counted at least ten times. V and J are TRBV10-3 and TRBJ1-5; the match to TRBD1 covers 7 bases. The ends lost 8 bases at V and 3 bases at J; junction bases unmatched: 13. Germline CDR1 reads ENHRY; CDR2 reads SYGVKD. The CDR3 loop spans 16 amino acids. In nucleotides, the CDR3 is TGTGCCATCGGACAGGTTAATAAAGGAATCAATCAGCCCCAGCATTTT. Translation: CAIGQVNKGINQPQHF.

The chain combines TRBV7-3 with TRBJ2-3, with TRBD1 identical over 9 bases. Germline values: CDR1 SGHTA, CDR2 FQGTGA. The CDR3 length is 14 residues. V was pared by 5 bases and J by 4 bases, with 4 bases of the junction left unmatched. The CDR3 nucleotides are TGTGCCAGCAGCCGCGGGACAGGGTCAGATACGCAGTATTTT. Protein product: CASSRGTGSDTQYF. The full variable domain, with the rest looked up from reference TRBV7-3 and TRBJ2-3, is GAGVSQTPSNKVTEKGKYVELRCDPISGHTALYWYRQSLGQGPEFLIYFQGTGAADDSGLPNDRFFAVRPEGSVSTLKIQRTERGDSAVYLCASSRGTGSDTQYFGPGTRLTVL.

This clonotype was seen at least ten times. This sequence joins TRBV7-8 and TRBJ1-2; 7 positions agree with TRBD1. This CDR3 region has 17 residues. J gave up 0 bases and V 5 bases, and 12 bases lay outside the gene matches. CDR1 and CDR2 from the germline V gene are SGHVS and FQNEAQ. The CDR3 reads CASSPRGGQTANYGYTF. The CDR3 nucleotides are TGTGCCAGCAGCCCCCGAGGGGGCCAAACCGCTAACTATGGCTACACCTTC.

In this sample, this clonotype turned up many times. The rearrangement uses TRBV7-2 and TRBJ2-5; 7 bases fit TRBD2. V lost 4 bases, J lost 3 bases, and 8 bases stayed unmatched. Germline assignment: CDR1 SGHTA and CDR2 FQGNSA. This CDR3 contains 15 residues. The CDR3 region has the DNA TGTGCCAGCAGCTACCGCGGGACTACCAAAGAGACCCAGTACTTC. Protein sequence: CASSYRGTTKETQYF. The full variable domain, completed using reference TRBV7-2 and TRBJ2-5, is GAGVSQSPSNKVTEKGKDVELRCDPISGHTALYWYRQSLGQGLEFLIYFQGNSAPDKSGLPSDRFSAERTGGSVSTLTIQRTQQEDSAVYLCASSYRGTTKETQYFGPGTRLLVL.

This chain uses TRBV6-5 with TRBJ2-7; D ambiguous. From germline, CDR1 is MNHEY and CDR2 SVGAGI. This CDR3 comprises 16 residues. The V end lost 7 bases, the J end lost 0 bases, and 19 bases lay between the germline ends. Here the CDR3 DNA reads TGTGCCAGCATTAAACCCGGGCCCAATAGCTCCTACGAGCAGTACTTC. It specifies CASIKPGPNSSYEQYF.